Presented here are 25 T cell receptor beta chains from one specimen sequenced in a study of beta chain features in type 1 diabetes. Findings and caveats of the study: TCRB CDR3s from Type 1 diabetes patients were moderately but significantly shorter in all four CD4+ subsets.

All of the isolated RNA was reverse transcribed, so expressed TCRB transcripts were sequenced. The assay was immunoSEQ multiplex PCR, and TCRdb's table has in-frame clones only and misses some. The sample shows approximately 170,000 clones, around 8% of them seen only once. For these TCRs, the target antigens are not known. Sequences were obtained from central memory CD4+ T cells from blood. Receptors originate from a woman aged 40 to 50 with type 1 diabetes.

V gene TRBV11-2 combines with J gene TRBJ2-5, with TRBD1 identical over 10 bases. The CDR3 sequence is 15 residues long. CDR1 and CDR2 from the germline V gene are SGHAT and FQNNGV. V lost 2 bases to trimming and J lost 7 bases; unmatched junction nucleotides: 7. In nucleotides, the CDR3 is TGTGCCAGCAGCTTAAAGACAGGGGGCGGAGTGACCCAGTACTTC. It codes for CASSLKTGGGVTQYF.

The sample holds a few counts of this clone. J is TRBJ2-7 and V is TRBV28, with 8 positions matching TRBD1. Trimming removed 6 bases from V and 7 bases from J; junction bases left unmatched: 8. CDR3 length: 13 amino acids. Germline CDR1 and CDR2: MDHEN and SYDVKM. The CDR3 DNA reads as TGTGCCAGCAGGGGGACAGGTCCCCCTGAGCAGTACTTC. It translates to CASRGTGPPEQYF.

The rearrangement uses TRBV4-2 and TRBJ2-5; TRBD1 might be the D (6 bases). V was shortened by 1 base and J by 5 bases, with 11 bases between the two germline ends. CDR1 is LGHNA and CDR2 is YNFKEQ in the germline V gene. The CDR3 totals 14 residues. The CDR3 sequence is CASSQASQGETQYF. In DNA, the CDR3 is TGTGCCAGCAGCCAAGCTTCGCAGGGGGAGACCCAGTACTTC.

This chain joins TRBV7-2 and TRBJ2-5; D is possibly TRBD1 (5 bases). Germline CDR1 reads SGHTA; CDR2 reads FQGNSA. V gave up 1 base and J gave up 3 bases, with 9 bases separating them. The CDR3 is made up of 14 amino acids. The CDR3 loop is CASSLVVGEETQYF. The CDR3 DNA is TGTGCCAGCAGCTTAGTGGTAGGGGAAGAGACCCAGTACTTC.

This clone has only a few counts. The chain couples TRBV5-1 to TRBJ2-7; TRBD1 aligns across 9 bases. The CDR3 consists of 14 residues. Trimming at V came to 5 bases and at J to 4 bases, leaving 7 bases not matched to a gene. In germline, CDR1 is SGHRS, CDR2 YFSETQ. CDR3 in DNA: TGCGCCAGCAGGGGACAGGGAGGAAGATACGAGCAGTACTTC. Protein: CASRGQGGRYEQYF. The variable domain in full, completed from reference TRBV5-1 and TRBJ2-7, reads KAGVTQTPRYLIKTRGQQVTLSCSPISGHRSVSWYQQTPGQGLQFLFEYFSETQRNKGNFPGRFSGRQFSNSRSEMNVSTLELGDSALYLCASRGQGGRYEQYFGPGTRLTVT.

This clone appeared a few times. CDR3 loop: CASSQVRSGDGYTF. Written as DNA, the CDR3 is TGCGCCAGCAGCCAAGTCCGATCAGGCGATGGCTACACCTTC. The V call is TRBV4-1, the J call TRBJ1-2; D remains ambiguous. Germline CDR1 reads MGHRA; CDR2 reads YSYEKL. The CDR3 consists of 14 residues. Trimming stripped 1 base from V and 6 bases from J, with 12 bases between.

J is TRBJ2-7 and V is TRBV28; 7 positions match TRBD1. The length of the CDR3 is 14 residues. CDR1 and CDR2 (germline): MDHEN, SYDVKM. The V gene end was trimmed by 7 bases and the J gene end by 1 base; junction bases not matched to a gene: 7. The chain's CDR3 is CASIRTGSSYEQYF. The CDR3 DNA reads as TGTGCCAGCATCCGGACAGGATCTTCCTACGAGCAGTACTTC.

In this sample, this clone turned up a few times. This sequence joins TRBV5-1 and TRBJ1-2; D may be TRBD1 (5 bases). CDR1 and CDR2 from the germline V gene are SGHRS and YFSETQ. V gave up 0 bases and J gave up 0 bases, with 9 bases separating them. This CDR3 region has 15 residues. In DNA, the CDR3 is TGCGCCAGCAGCTTGGCCACAGGAGCTAACTATGGCTACACCTTC. Amino acid sequence: CASSLATGANYGYTF. Variable domain in full (rest from reference TRBV5-1 and TRBJ1-2): KAGVTQTPRYLIKTRGQQVTLSCSPISGHRSVSWYQQTPGQGLQFLFEYFSETQRNKGNFPGRFSGRQFSNSRSEMNVSTLELGDSALYLCASSLATGANYGYTFGSGTRLTVV.

The gene calls are TRBV5-4 and TRBJ2-3; 11 bases fit TRBD1. V lost 3 bases, J lost 3 bases, and 6 bases stayed unmatched. In germline, CDR1 is SGHNT, CDR2 YYREEE (reference sequence). The CDR3 covers 16 residues. The CDR3 loop reads CASSSRTGGETDTQYF. In DNA form, the CDR3 reads TGTGCCAGCAGCTCCAGGACAGGGGGCGAAACAGATACGCAGTATTTT.

The V gene is TRBV5-4, the J gene TRBJ1-6; a possible D gene is TRBD1 (5 bases). The CDR3 is made up of 15 amino acids. Trimming cost V 4 bases and J 5 bases, with 13 bases left between them. Germline loops: CDR1 SGHNT, CDR2 YYREEE (reference sequence). The CDR3: CASSPTTRDNSPLHF. The CDR3 DNA follows: TGTGCCAGCAGCCCAACGACCAGGGATAATTCACCCCTCCACTTT.

This clone has just a few counts. The chain joins TRBV4-3 to TRBJ1-5; 11 nucleotides agree with TRBD1. The trim removed 4 bases at V and 4 bases at J, leaving 3 bases unmatched. CDR3 size: 15 residues. Germline V CDR1 and CDR2: LGHNA, YSLEER. The CDR3 sequence: CASSRGTGGNQPQHF. The CDR3 DNA sequence: TGCGCCAGCAGCCGCGGGACAGGGGGGAATCAGCCCCAGCATTTT.

This chain links TRBV11-2 with TRBJ2-1; 8 bases map to TRBD2. The CDR3 runs to 15 residues. Germline V gives CDR1 SGHAT, CDR2 FQNNGV. J was trimmed by 4 bases and V by 1 base; bases with no gene match: 3. In nucleotides, the CDR3 is TGTGCCAGCAGCTTAGTAAGCGGGAGATACAATGAGCAGTTCTTC. Its protein is CASSLVSGRYNEQFF.

This clone was found a few times. The rearrangement uses TRBV7-9 and TRBJ2-3, with D possibly matching TRBD1 (5 bases). The V end lost 1 base, the J end lost 2 bases, and 13 bases lay between the germline ends. The CDR3 is 16 residues long. Germline V gene data show CDR1 as SEHNR and CDR2 as FQNEAQ (reference sequence). The CDR3 DNA reads TGTGCCAGCAGCTTAGTGGCAGGGCGGACCACAGATACGCAGTATTTT. Amino acid sequence: CASSLVAGRTTDTQYF.

This clone was observed a few times. The junction differs from germline at one of its ends, possibly a read error. This chain joins TRBV2 and TRBJ1-1; 11 bases match TRBD1. This CDR3 contains 13 residues. Germline CDR1 reads SNHLY; CDR2 reads FYNNEI. DNA of the CDR3: TGTGCCAGCAGGTTCCGGACAGGGGGCAATGGAATCTTT. Its protein product is CASRFRTGGNGIF.

A few counts support this clone. The V gene is TRBV5-1, the J gene TRBJ2-4; 7 bases map to TRBD1. The germline gives CDR1 SGHRS, CDR2 YFSETQ. This CDR3 contains 19 residues. The V segment lost 4 bases and the J segment 0 bases; nucleotides outside the gene matches: 16. The CDR3 coding sequence is TGCGCCAGCAGCCTGGCTGGGACAGTTAGTGGCGTAGCCAAAAACATTCAGTACTTC. This sequence encodes CASSLAGTVSGVAKNIQYF.

This clone was found a few times. The chain combines TRBV30 with TRBJ1-1, with D maybe TRBD1 (5 bases). Germline V lookup: CDR1 GTSNPN, CDR2 SVGIG (reference sequence). CDR3 length: 14 amino acids. V was pared by 0 bases and J by 6 bases, with 14 bases between. CDR3 region: CAWSVGEGRAEAFF. The DNA of the CDR3 is TGTGCCTGGAGTGTAGGGGAAGGTAGGGCTGAAGCTTTCTTT.

This clone was seen a handful of times. The V gene is TRBV28, the J gene TRBJ1-5; no definite D call. Germline loops: CDR1 MDHEN, CDR2 SYDVKM. This CDR3 has 13 residues. V gave up 2 bases and J gave up 10 bases, with 12 bases separating them. In DNA form, the CDR3 reads TGTGCCAGCAGTTTAACGGCCCAACTACCCCAGCATTTT. This encodes CASSLTAQLPQHF.

This clone showed up just a few times. The J gene is TRBJ2-7, the V gene TRBV6-5; 8 bases are shared with TRBD2. CDR1 MNHEY and CDR2 SVGAGI come from the germline V gene. V dropped 7 bases and J dropped 3; count of bases not matched to a gene: 5. The CDR3 loop spans 13 amino acids. In nucleotides, the CDR3 is TGTGCCAGCAATTCCGCGGGGGGCTACGAGCAGTACTTC. The encoded protein is CASNSAGGYEQYF.

This clone was recorded a few times. The rearrangement links TRBV28 to TRBJ1-1; D call uncertain. The V end lost 2 bases, the J end lost 3 bases, and 4 bases lay between the germline ends. The CDR3 sequence is 12 residues long. The germline CDR1 and CDR2 sequences are MDHEN and SYDVKM. In DNA form, the CDR3 reads TGTGCCAGCAGTTTAAGCCACACTGAAGCTTTCTTT. Protein: CASSLSHTEAFF.

In this sample, this clone turned up many times. V gene TRBV19 combines with J gene TRBJ1-1; no reliable D call. The length of the CDR3 is 14 residues. The germline V gene encodes CDR1 LNHDA and CDR2 SQIVND (reference sequence). The V end lost 7 bases, the J end lost 0 bases, and 12 bases lay between the germline ends. As DNA, the CDR3 is TGTGCCAGTACCTCTCGGGAGATGAACACTGAAGCTTTCTTT. Protein product: CASTSREMNTEAFF.

This clone was seen a few times. The chain joins TRBV7-2 to TRBJ2-6, with a tentative D call TRBD1 (6 bases). The CDR3 is 14 residues long. Germline assignment: CDR1 SGHTA and CDR2 FQGNSA. Trimming took 11 bases from V and 0 from J, leaving 11 bases between them. The CDR3 DNA is TGTGCCGGGAAGACAGGCTCTGGGGCCAACGTCCTGACTTTC. Its translation is CAGKTGSGANVLTF.

This clone was observed a few times. The V call is TRBV18, the J call TRBJ1-1; tentatively, D is TRBD1 (6 bases). Germline values: CDR1 KGHSH, CDR2 LQKENI. Between the trimmed V and J ends, which lost 3 bases and 1 base, there was a span of 9 bases. The CDR3 totals 14 residues. The CDR3 DNA reads as TGTGCCAGCTCACCCAGGGGTCCGAACACTGAAGCTTTCTTT. It encodes CASSPRGPNTEAFF.

This clone is a singleton in its sample. The V gene is TRBV6-5, the J gene TRBJ2-5; TRBD1 aligns across 8 bases. Per germline, CDR1 MNHEY and CDR2 SVGAGI. The CDR3 extends over 12 amino acids. V shed 6 bases and J 7 bases; nucleotides not matched to a gene: 4. The CDR3 DNA follows: TGTGCCAGCAGCGGACAGGGCGGGACCCAGTACTTC. Encoded protein: CASSGQGGTQYF.

The CDR3 DNA reads TGTGCCAGCAGCTCAGGGAGGGGCGTTGGGGCCAACGTCCTGACTTTC. It encodes CASSSGRGVGANVLTF. This chain connects TRBV7-2 to TRBJ2-6, with TRBD2 identical over 7 bases. CDR1 SGHTA and CDR2 FQGNSA come from the germline V gene. V shed 4 bases and J 3 bases; nucleotides not matched to a gene: 6. This CDR3 has 16 residues.

The CDR3 coding sequence is TGCGCCAGCAGTCCTTCGGACAGGGCCTATGGCTACACCTTC. Protein: CASSPSDRAYGYTF. The rearrangement uses TRBV4-3 and TRBJ1-2; 8 positions match TRBD1. V shed 6 bases and J 4 bases; nucleotides not matched to a gene: 7. CDR1 and CDR2 from the germline V gene are LGHNA and YSLEER. This CDR3 has 14 amino acids.